The 19 T cell receptor beta chains given below trace back to one sample, sequenced in a study of cytomegalovirus exposure and HLA in healthy donors. Primers included in the PCR were 60 Vbeta and 13 Jbeta primers. Sequencing was performed with immunoSEQ multiplex PCR; in TCRdb, only in-frame clones are kept and a portion is missing. In the table there are 150,000 to 200,000 clones, around 80% of which are singletons. The sample taken for sequencing was PBMCs. Every receptor here comes from a middle-aged woman in good health and CMV-seronegative.

Comments on this clone: The junction and the germline gene differ at one end; a read error may be behind it. The chain couples TRBV5-4 to TRBJ2-6; maybe TRBD2 (5 bases). Germline CDR1 is SGHNT and CDR2 is YYREEE (reference sequence). This CDR3 is 15 amino acids long. The CDR3, as DNA: TGTGCCAGCAGCTTAGAGGGTGGATGGGCCAACGGCCTGACTTTC. Protein sequence: CASSLEGGWANGLTF.

The V gene is TRBV25-1, the J gene TRBJ2-5; 10 bases align to TRBD1. From germline, CDR1 is MGHDK and CDR2 SYGVNS. The V gene end was trimmed by 3 bases and the J gene end by 3 bases; junction bases not matched to a gene: 4. The CDR3 spans 15 residues. This CDR3 reads CASSDIGTGEETQYF. CDR3 coding DNA: TGTGCCAGCAGTGATATAGGGACAGGGGAAGAGACCCAGTACTTC.

This clone appeared once. The J gene is TRBJ2-1, the V gene TRBV9; weak D call: TRBD2 (6 bases). Germline V gene lookup returns CDR1 SGDLS and CDR2 YYNGEE. Trimming left V 5 bases short and J 0 bases short, with 21 bases between. The CDR3 spans 18 residues. The CDR3 nucleotides read TGTGCCAGCAGTAGGGCGGGGCTAGGGGATAGCTCCTACAATGAGCAGTTCTTC. The encoded protein is CASSRAGLGDSSYNEQFF.

The chain carries TRBV7-9 and TRBJ1-5, with D tentatively TRBD1 (5 bases). CDR1 SEHNR and CDR2 FQNEAQ come from the germline V gene (reference sequence). The CDR3 is 12 residues long. Here the CDR3 reads CSLGQGDQPQHF. Here the CDR3 DNA reads TGTTCCTTGGGCCAGGGCGATCAGCCCCAGCATTTT.

The chain links TRBV9 to TRBJ2-7, with 8 bases that match TRBD1. The CDR3 contains 14 residues. Germline V gives CDR1 SGDLS, CDR2 YYNGEE. V was clipped by 4 bases and J by 9 bases; unmatched bases: 12. CDR3 region: CASSTGQGPAGQYF. CDR3 nucleotide sequence: TGTGCCAGCAGCACCGGACAGGGTCCCGCCGGGCAGTACTTC.

The genes are TRBV10-3 and TRBJ1-2; no clear D gene. The CDR3 is made up of 16 amino acids. Per the germline V gene, CDR1 is ENHRY and CDR2 is SYGVKD. Trimming removed 3 bases at V and 0 bases at J, with 14 bases between. The CDR3 region is CAISESLYLTNYGYTF. The CDR3 coding sequence is TGTGCCATCAGTGAAAGTCTATACCTAACTAACTATGGCTACACCTTC.

The V gene is TRBV4-3, the J gene TRBJ1-2; no firm D call. The germline V gene encodes CDR1 LGHNA and CDR2 YSLEER. The CDR3 loop spans 15 amino acids. The V and J ends lost 4 bases and 0 bases respectively, with 12 bases between them. The CDR3 DNA follows: TGCGCCAGCAGCCCAGGTGTGCCTTCTAACTATGGCTACACCTTC. It translates to CASSPGVPSNYGYTF.

This chain joins TRBV5-1 and TRBJ2-5; 9 bases map to TRBD1. The germline gives CDR1 SGHRS, CDR2 YFSETQ. The junction had 8 bases not matched to a gene; V was cut back by 2 bases and J by 3 bases. This CDR3 comprises 16 residues. DNA of the CDR3: TGCGCCAGCAGCTTCAGTGGAACAGGGGGCGAAGAGACCCAGTACTTC. Encoded protein: CASSFSGTGGEETQYF. Complete variable domain (other parts from reference TRBV5-1 and TRBJ2-5): KAGVTQTPRYLIKTRGQQVTLSCSPISGHRSVSWYQQTPGQGLQFLFEYFSETQRNKGNFPGRFSGRQFSNSRSEMNVSTLELGDSALYLCASSFSGTGGEETQYFGPGTRLLVL.

V is TRBV28 and J is TRBJ1-4; D uncertain. The germline V gene encodes CDR1 MDHEN and CDR2 SYDVKM. The CDR3 totals 15 residues. V lost 5 bases to trimming and J lost 3 bases, with 13 bases between them. This CDR3 is CASSPPGTSNEKLFF. CDR3 in DNA: TGTGCCAGCAGTCCCCCAGGAACCTCTAATGAAAAACTGTTTTTT.

The chain links TRBV5-1 to TRBJ1-4; 7 bases agree with TRBD1. V lost 4 bases, J lost 7 bases, and 7 bases stayed unmatched. The germline V gene encodes CDR1 SGHRS and CDR2 YFSETQ. The CDR3 totals 14 residues. For the CDR3, the DNA is TGCGCCAGCAGCACCCGACAGGGTGGTGAAAAACTGTTTTTT. Translated: CASSTRQGGEKLFF.

The sample holds one count of this clone. The genes are TRBV7-6 and TRBJ2-1, with D possibly matching TRBD1 (7 bases). Germline V lookup: CDR1 SGHVS, CDR2 FNYEAQ. The CDR3 totals 17 residues. V lost 1 base and J 6 bases, leaving 19 bases between the germline ends. As DNA, the CDR3 is TGTGCCAGCAGCTTAGGACAGGGCGGGGTCTTTGGCAATGAGCAGTTCTTC. This translates into CASSLGQGGVFGNEQFF.

The chain joins TRBV10-3 to TRBJ2-3, with D possibly being TRBD1 (5 bases). Per the germline V gene, CDR1 is ENHRY and CDR2 is SYGVKD. V gave up 3 bases and J gave up 4 bases, with 11 bases separating them. This CDR3 has 14 amino acids. CDR3 region: CAISEYRTADTQYF. The CDR3 nucleotides read TGTGCCATCAGTGAATACAGGACGGCAGATACGCAGTATTTT.

About this clone: The same CDR3 arises from other DNA sequences in this sample as well. J is TRBJ2-7 and V is TRBV15; 8 nucleotides agree with TRBD1. CDR1 and CDR2 from the germline V gene are LNHNV and YYDKDF (reference sequence). The CDR3 loop spans 13 amino acids. With 3 bases clipped from V and 3 bases from J, the junction kept 1 base outside the gene matches. CDR3 region: CATSRDRVYEQYF. CDR3 coding DNA: TGTGCCACCAGCAGGGACAGGGTCTACGAGCAGTACTTC.

The V and J genes are TRBV4-2 and TRBJ1-2; 10 bases fit TRBD1. V was pared by 0 bases and J by 1 base, with 8 bases of the junction left unmatched. The CDR3 extends over 18 amino acids. Germline V gives CDR1 LGHNA, CDR2 YNFKEQ. The CDR3 reads CASSQDRDRGGYNYGYTF. Written as DNA, the CDR3 is TGTGCCAGCAGCCAAGATCGGGACAGGGGTGGATATAACTATGGCTACACCTTC.

The chain links TRBV2 to TRBJ2-1; 11 bases align to TRBD1. From germline, CDR1 is SNHLY and CDR2 FYNNEI. This CDR3 is built from 15 residues. The trim removed 6 bases at V and 8 bases at J, leaving 9 bases unmatched. The CDR3 loop is CASRDRGRREDEQFF. The CDR3, as DNA: TGTGCCAGCAGGGACAGGGGGCGCCGAGAGGATGAGCAGTTCTTC. Together with reference TRBV2 and TRBJ2-1, the CDR3 gives the full variable domain: EPEVTQTPSHQVTQMGQEVILRCVPISNHLYFYWYRQILGQKVEFLVSFYNNEISEKSEIFDDQFSVERPDGSNFTLKIRSTKLEDSAMYFCASRDRGRREDEQFFGPGTRLTVL.

The V call is TRBV19, the J call TRBJ1-4; a possible D gene is TRBD1 (6 bases). Deletions cut 7 bases from V and 8 bases from J, with 17 bases between. CDR3 length: 14 residues. Germline V gene data show CDR1 as LNHDA and CDR2 as SQIVND (reference sequence). CDR3 protein: CASTLRGQKEKLFF. DNA of the CDR3: TGTGCCAGTACCTTGCGGGGGCAGAAAGAAAAACTGTTTTTT.

The rearrangement uses TRBV19 and TRBJ2-5; TRBD1 aligns across 8 bases. There are 15 residues in the CDR3. The ends lost 5 bases at V and 6 bases at J; junction bases unmatched: 11. CDR1 is LNHDA, CDR2 SQIVND, per germline (reference sequence). Here the CDR3 reads CASSLSGTGMKTQYF. Written as DNA, the CDR3 is TGTGCCAGTAGTCTCTCGGGGACAGGAATGAAGACCCAGTACTTC.

The rearrangement uses TRBV9 and TRBJ2-2; D is perhaps TRBD2 (6 bases). The germline CDR1 and CDR2 sequences are SGDLS and YYNGEE. The ends were cut back, 4 bases at V and 4 bases at J, with 11 bases in the middle. This CDR3 has 14 amino acids. CDR3 residues: CASSPSAGTGELFF. CDR3 nucleotide sequence: TGTGCCAGCAGCCCCTCAGCGGGCACCGGGGAGCTGTTTTTT.

V usage is TRBV28 and J usage is TRBJ2-2; 10 nucleotides agree with TRBD2. The CDR3 extends over 15 amino acids. J gave up 3 bases and V 8 bases, and 6 bases lay outside the gene matches. Germline CDR1 MDHEN, CDR2 SYDVKM. The CDR3 DNA reads TGTGCCAGCGGTCTAGCGGGGGTGCACACCGGGGAGCTGTTTTTT. Encoded protein: CASGLAGVHTGELFF.